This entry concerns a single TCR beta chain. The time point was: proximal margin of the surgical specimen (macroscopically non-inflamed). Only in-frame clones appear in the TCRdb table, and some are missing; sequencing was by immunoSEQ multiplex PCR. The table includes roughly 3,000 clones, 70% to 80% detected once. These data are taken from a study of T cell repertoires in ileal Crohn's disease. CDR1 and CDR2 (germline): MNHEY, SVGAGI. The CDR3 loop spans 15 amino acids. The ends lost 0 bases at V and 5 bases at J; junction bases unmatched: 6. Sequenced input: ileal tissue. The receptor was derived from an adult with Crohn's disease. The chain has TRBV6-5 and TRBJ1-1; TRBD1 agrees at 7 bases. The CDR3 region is CASSYSGQGETEAFF. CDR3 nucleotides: TGTGCCAGCAGTTACTCGGGTCAGGGGGAAACTGAAGCTTTCTTT.